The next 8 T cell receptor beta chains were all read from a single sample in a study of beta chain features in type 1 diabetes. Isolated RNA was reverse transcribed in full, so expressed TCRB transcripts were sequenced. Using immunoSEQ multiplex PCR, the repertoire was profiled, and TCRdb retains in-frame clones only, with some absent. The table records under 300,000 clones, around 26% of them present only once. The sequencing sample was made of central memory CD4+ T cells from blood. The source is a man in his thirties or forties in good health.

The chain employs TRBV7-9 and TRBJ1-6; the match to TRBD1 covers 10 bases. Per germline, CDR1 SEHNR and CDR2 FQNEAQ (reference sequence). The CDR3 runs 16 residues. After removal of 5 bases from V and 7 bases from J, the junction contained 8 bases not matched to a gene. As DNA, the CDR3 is TGTGCCAGCAGCATCGACAGGGGGCTTTGGAATTCACCCCTCCACTTT. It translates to CASSIDRGLWNSPLHF.

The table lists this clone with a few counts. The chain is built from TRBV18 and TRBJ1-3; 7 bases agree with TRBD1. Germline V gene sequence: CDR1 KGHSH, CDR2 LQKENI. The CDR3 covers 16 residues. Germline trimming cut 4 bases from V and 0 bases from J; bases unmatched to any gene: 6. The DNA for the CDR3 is TGTGCCAGCTCACAACCGGGACAGTACTCTGGAAACACCATATATTTT. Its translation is CASSQPGQYSGNTIYF.

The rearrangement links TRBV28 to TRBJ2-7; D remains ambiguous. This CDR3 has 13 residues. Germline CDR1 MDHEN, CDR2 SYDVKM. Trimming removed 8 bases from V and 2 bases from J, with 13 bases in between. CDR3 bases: TGTGCCAGCGCCTCCCCGCTTACCTACGAGCAGTACTTC. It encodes CASASPLTYEQYF.

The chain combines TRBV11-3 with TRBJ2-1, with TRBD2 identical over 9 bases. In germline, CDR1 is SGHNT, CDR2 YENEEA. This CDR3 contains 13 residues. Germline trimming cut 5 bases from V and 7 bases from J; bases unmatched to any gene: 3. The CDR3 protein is CASSLSGSNEQFF. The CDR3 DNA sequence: TGTGCCAGCAGCCTTAGCGGGAGTAATGAGCAGTTCTTC.

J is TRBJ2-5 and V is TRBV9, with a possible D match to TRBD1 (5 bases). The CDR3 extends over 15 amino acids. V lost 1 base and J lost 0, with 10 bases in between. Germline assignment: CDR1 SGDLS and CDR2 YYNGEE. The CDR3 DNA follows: TGTGCCAGCAGCGTACAGGGATCCTACCAAGAGACCCAGTACTTC. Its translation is CASSVQGSYQETQYF.

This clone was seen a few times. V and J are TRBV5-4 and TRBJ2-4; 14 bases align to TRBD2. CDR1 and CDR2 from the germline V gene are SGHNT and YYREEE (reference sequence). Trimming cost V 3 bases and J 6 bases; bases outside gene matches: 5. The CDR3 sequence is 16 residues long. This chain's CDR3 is CASSYGTSGSLNIQYF. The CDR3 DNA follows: TGTGCCAGCAGCTACGGGACTAGCGGGAGTTTAAACATTCAGTACTTC.

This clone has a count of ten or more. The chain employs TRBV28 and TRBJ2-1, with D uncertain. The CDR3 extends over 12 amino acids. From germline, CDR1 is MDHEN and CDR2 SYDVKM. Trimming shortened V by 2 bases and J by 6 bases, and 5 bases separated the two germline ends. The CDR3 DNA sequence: TGTGCCAGCAGTTTACGGATCAATGAGCAGTTCTTC. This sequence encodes CASSLRINEQFF.

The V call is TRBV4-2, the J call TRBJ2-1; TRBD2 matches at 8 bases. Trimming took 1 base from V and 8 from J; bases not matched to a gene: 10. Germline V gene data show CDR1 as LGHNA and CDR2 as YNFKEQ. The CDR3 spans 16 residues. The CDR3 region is CASSQVGLAGGDEQFF. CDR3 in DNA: TGTGCCAGCAGCCAAGTCGGCCTAGCGGGCGGGGATGAGCAGTTCTTC.